This T cell receptor (beta chain) stems from a study of vaccination and CD4 T cells after COVID-19. Treatment reported: 10-day PBMC culture with coronavirus spike peptide pools or control peptides (ViraFEST assay). Peptide-pool expansion of antigen-specific T cells preceded TCR sequencing in ViraFEST. With the Oncomine TCR Beta short-read assay, DNA from cultured CD4+ T cells was sequenced. MiXCR, run by TCRdb on the PCR reads, gives a single entry per CDR3 protein. The data show over 20,000 distinct CDR3 sequences, around 50% seen once. This CDR3 is 12 amino acids long. Trimming stripped 1 base from V and 2 bases from J, with 5 bases between. The germline V gene encodes CDR1 GTSNPN and CDR2 SVGIG (reference sequence). As concerns this clonotype: Its matching antigen is unknown.

Input material: CD4+ T cells from blood, cultured in vitro. The sequence came from a human donor who had recovered from COVID-19. The chain combines TRBV30 with TRBJ2-5; D call uncertain. The DNA of the CDR3 is TGTGCCTGGAGTGGCAGTCAAGAGACCCAGTACTTC. Translated, it gives CAWSGSQETQYF.